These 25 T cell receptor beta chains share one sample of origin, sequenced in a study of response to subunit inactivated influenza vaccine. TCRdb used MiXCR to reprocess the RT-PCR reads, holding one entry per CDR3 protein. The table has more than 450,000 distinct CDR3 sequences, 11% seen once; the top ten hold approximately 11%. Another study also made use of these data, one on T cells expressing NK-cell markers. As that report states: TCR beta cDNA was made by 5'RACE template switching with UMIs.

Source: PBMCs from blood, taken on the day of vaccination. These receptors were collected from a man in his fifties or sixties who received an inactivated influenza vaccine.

The CDR3 sequence is CASSPRRGQGANTIYF. In DNA, the CDR3 is TGTGCCAGCAGCCCGCGGAGGGGGCAGGGGGCGAACACCATATATTTT. J is TRBJ1-3 and V is TRBV4-2; 8 bases align to TRBD1. The CDR3 is 16 amino acids. V shed 4 bases and J 7 bases; nucleotides not matched to a gene: 12. Germline CDR1 LGHNA, CDR2 YNFKEQ.

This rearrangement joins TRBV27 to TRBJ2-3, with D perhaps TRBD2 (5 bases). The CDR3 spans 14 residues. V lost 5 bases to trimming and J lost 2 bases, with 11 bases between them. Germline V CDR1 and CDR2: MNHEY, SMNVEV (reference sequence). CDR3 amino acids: CASSPRGFTDTQYF. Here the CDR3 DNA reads TGTGCCAGCAGTCCCCGGGGTTTCACAGATACGCAGTATTTT.

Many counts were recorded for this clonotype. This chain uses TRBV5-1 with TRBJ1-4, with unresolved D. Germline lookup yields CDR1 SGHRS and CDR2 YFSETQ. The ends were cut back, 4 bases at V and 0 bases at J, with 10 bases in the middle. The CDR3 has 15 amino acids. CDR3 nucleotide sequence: TGCGCCAGCAGCGTGGCAAGTTCAACTAATGAAAAACTGTTTTTT. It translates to CASSVASSTNEKLFF. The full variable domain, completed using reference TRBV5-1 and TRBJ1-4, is KAGVTQTPRYLIKTRGQQVTLSCSPISGHRSVSWYQQTPGQGLQFLFEYFSETQRNKGNFPGRFSGRQFSNSRSEMNVSTLELGDSALYLCASSVASSTNEKLFFGSGTQLSVL.

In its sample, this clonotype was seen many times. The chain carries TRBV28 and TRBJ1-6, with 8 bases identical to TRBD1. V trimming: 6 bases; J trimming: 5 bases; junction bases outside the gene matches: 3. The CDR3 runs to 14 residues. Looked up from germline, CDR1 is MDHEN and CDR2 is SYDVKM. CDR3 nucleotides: TGTGCCAGCAGCCGGGGACAGGATAATTCACCCCTCCACTTT. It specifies CASSRGQDNSPLHF.

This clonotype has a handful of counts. This CDR3 reads CASSHSTRAKNIQYF. In DNA form, the CDR3 reads TGTGCCAGCAGCCATTCCACCCGAGCCAAAAACATTCAGTACTTC. This chain connects TRBV3-1 to TRBJ2-4; D gene uncertain. Trimming took off 3 bases at V and 0 bases at J, with 9 bases between the two ends. The CDR3 totals 15 residues. The V gene's germline CDR1 is LGHDT and CDR2 YNNKEL (reference sequence).

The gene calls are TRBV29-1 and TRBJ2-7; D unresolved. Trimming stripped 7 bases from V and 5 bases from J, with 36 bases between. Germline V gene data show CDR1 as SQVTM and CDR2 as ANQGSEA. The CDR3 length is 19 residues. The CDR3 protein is CSGLFRKSDGVMGFHEQYF. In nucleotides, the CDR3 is TGCAGCGGGCTATTCCGTAAATCCGATGGGGTCATGGGGTTCCACGAGCAGTACTTC.

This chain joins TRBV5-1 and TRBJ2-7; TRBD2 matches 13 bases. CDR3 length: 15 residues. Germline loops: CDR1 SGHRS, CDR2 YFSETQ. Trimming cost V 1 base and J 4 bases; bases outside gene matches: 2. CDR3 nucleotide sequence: TGCGCCAGCAGCTTGTGGACTAGCGGGAGATACGAGCAGTACTTC. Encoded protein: CASSLWTSGRYEQYF.

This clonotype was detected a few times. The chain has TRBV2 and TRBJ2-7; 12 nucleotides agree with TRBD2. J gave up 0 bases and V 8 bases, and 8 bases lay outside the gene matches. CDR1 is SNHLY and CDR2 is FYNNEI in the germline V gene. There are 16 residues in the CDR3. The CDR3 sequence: CASGNGLAGISYEQYF. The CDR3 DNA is TGTGCCAGCGGAAATGGACTAGCGGGAATCTCCTACGAGCAGTACTTC.

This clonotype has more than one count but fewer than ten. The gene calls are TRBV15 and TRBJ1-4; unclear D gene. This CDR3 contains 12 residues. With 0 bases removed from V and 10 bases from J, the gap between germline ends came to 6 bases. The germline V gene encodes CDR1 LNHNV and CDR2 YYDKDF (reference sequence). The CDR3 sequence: CATSRDIGKLFF. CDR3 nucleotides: TGTGCCACCAGCAGAGATATCGGAAAACTGTTTTTT.

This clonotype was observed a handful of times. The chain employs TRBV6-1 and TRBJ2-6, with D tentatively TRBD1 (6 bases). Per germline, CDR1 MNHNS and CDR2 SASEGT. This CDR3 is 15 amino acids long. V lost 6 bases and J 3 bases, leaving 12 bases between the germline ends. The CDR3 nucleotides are TGTGCCAGCAGACCCTACAGGGTTGGGGCCAACGTCCTGACTTTC. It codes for CASRPYRVGANVLTF.

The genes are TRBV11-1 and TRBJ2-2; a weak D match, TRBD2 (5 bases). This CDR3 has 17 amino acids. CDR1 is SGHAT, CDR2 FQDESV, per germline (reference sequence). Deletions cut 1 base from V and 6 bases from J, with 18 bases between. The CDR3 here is CASSLEVLTTRPGELFF. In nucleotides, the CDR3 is TGTGCCAGCAGCTTAGAGGTTTTGACTACCAGGCCCGGGGAGCTGTTTTTT.

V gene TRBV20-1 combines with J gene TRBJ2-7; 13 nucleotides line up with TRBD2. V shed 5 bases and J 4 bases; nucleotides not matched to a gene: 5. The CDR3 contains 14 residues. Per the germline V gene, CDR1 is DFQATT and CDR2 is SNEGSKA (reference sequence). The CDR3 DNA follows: TGCAGTGCTGGACGGACTAGCGGGGGTTACGAGCAGTACTTC. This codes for CSAGRTSGGYEQYF.

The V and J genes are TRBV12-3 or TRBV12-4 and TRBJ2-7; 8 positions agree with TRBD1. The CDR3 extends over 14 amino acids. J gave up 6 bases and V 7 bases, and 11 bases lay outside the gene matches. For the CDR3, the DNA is TGTGCCAGCAAACCGGGACAGGCGGTTGGCGAGCAGTACTTC. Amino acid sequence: CASKPGQAVGEQYF.

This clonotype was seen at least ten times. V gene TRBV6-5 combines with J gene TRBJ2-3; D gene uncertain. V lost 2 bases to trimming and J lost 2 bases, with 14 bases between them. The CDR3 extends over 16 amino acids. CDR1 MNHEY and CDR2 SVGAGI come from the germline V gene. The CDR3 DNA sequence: TGTGCCAGCAGTTACATTGGTGCAGAGCTCACAGATACGCAGTATTTT. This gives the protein CASSYIGAELTDTQYF.

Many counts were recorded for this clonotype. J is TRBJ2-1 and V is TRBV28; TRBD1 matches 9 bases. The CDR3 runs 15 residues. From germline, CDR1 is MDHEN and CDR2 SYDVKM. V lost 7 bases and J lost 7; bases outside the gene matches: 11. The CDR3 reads CASTAAGTGINEQFF. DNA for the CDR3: TGTGCCAGCACCGCGGCCGGGACAGGGATAAATGAGCAGTTCTTC.

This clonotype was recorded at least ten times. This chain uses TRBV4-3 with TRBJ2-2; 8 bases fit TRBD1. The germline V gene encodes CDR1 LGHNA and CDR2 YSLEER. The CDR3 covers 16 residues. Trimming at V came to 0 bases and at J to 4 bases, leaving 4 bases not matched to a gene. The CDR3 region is CASSQETGGSTGELFF. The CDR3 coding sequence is TGCGCCAGCAGCCAAGAAACAGGGGGGAGCACCGGGGAGCTGTTTTTT.

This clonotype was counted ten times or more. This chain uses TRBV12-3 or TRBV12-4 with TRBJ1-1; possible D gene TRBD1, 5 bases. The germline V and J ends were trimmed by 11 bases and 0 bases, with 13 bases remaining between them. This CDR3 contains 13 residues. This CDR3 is CAGMGRMNTEAFF. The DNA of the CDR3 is TGTGCCGGGATGGGACGGATGAACACTGAAGCTTTCTTT.

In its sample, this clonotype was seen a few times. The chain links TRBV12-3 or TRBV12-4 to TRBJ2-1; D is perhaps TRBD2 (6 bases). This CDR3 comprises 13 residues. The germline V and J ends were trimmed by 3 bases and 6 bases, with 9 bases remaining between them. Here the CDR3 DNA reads TGTGCCAGCAGTTTTCGGGGGATCAATGAGCAGTTCTTC. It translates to CASSFRGINEQFF.

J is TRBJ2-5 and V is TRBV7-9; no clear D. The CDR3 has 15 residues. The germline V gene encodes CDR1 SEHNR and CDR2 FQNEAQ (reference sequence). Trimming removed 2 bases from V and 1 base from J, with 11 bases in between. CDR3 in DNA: TGTGCCAGCAGCTTAATTGGACGGATCCAAGAGACCCAGTACTTC. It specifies CASSLIGRIQETQYF.

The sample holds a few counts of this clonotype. CDR3 in amino acids: CASSLVLAGNTQYF. The CDR3 DNA is TGTGCCAGCAGCTTAGTGCTAGCGGGGAACACGCAGTATTTT. V and J are TRBV5-5 and TRBJ2-3, with 9 bases matching TRBD2. Losses at the gene ends were 2 bases for V and 9 bases for J; bases not matched to a gene: 7. The CDR3 contains 14 residues. CDR1 is SGHKS and CDR2 is YYEKEE in the germline V gene (reference sequence).

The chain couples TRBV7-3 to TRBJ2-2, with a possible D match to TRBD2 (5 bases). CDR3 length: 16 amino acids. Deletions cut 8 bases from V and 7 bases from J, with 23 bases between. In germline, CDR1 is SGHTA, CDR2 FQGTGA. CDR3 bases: TGTGCCAGCTCAAAATACGGGAATCAACGGGTCGGGGAGCTGTTTTTT. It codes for CASSKYGNQRVGELFF.

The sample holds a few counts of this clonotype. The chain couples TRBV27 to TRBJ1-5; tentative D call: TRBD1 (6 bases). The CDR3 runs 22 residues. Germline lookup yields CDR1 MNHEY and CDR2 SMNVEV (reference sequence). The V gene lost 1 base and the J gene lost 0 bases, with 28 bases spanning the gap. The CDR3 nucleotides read TGTGCCAGCAGTTTATTTGCTTATACGACACAGGGCAGCGTCTTTAGCAATCAGCCCCAGCATTTT. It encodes CASSLFAYTTQGSVFSNQPQHF.

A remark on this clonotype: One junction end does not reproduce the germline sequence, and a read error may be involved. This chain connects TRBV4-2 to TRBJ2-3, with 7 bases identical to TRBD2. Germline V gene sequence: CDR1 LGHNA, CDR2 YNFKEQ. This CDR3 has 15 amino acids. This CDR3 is CASSSSRGSIDTQYF. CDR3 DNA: TGTGCCAGCAGCTCAAGTCGCGGGAGCATAGATACGCAGTATTTT.

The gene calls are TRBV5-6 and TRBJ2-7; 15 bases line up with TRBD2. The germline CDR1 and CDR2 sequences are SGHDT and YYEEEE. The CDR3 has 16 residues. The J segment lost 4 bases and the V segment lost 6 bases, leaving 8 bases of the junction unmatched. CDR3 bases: TGTGCCAGCACAGTGGGACTAGCGGGAGGAATATACGAGCAGTACTTC. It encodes CASTVGLAGGIYEQYF.

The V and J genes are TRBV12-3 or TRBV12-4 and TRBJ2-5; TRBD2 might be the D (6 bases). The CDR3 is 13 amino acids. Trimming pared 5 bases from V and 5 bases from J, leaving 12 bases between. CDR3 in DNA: TGTGCCAGCAGTCCGTCGGAGGGGGAGACCCAGTACTTC. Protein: CASSPSEGETQYF.